Following are 17 T cell receptor beta chains from one sample sequenced in a study of identical twins. Each CDR3 protein gets one entry after TCRdb re-called the 5' RACE reads with MiXCR. This sample has 250,000 or so distinct CDR3 sequences, with 6.5% to 9% found just once. The same sample was also used in a study of yellow fever vaccine responses in identical twins.

Sequenced sample: CD8+ T cells sorted from blood. Receptor source: a woman aged 18-30 years in good health.

This clonotype was counted between two and nine times. The V call is TRBV28, the J call TRBJ2-1; the match to TRBD2 covers 8 bases. CDR1 is MDHEN and CDR2 is SYDVKM in the germline V gene. The CDR3 has 15 amino acids. V trimming: 4 bases; J trimming: 5 bases; junction bases outside the gene matches: 7. DNA for the CDR3: TGTGCCAGCAGTTCCCAGCGGGAGCTTGACAATGAGCAGTTCTTC. It translates to CASSSQRELDNEQFF. The variable domain in full, completed from reference TRBV28 and TRBJ2-1, reads DVKVTQSSRYLVKRTGEKVFLECVQDMDHENMFWYRQDPGLGLRLIYFSYDVKMKEKGDIPEGYSVSREKKERFSLILESASTNQTSMYLCASSSQRELDNEQFFGPGTRLTVL.

This chain links TRBV12-3 or TRBV12-4 with TRBJ1-6; TRBD1 might be the D (6 bases). V shed 1 base and J shed 3 bases, with 13 bases lying between them. This CDR3 region has 17 residues. The CDR3 nucleotides read TGTGCCAGCAGTTTAGGAGGTGCAGGGGTCTATAATTCACCCCTCCACTTT. Translation: CASSLGGAGVYNSPLHF.

This clonotype was counted only a few times. The genes are TRBV6-1 and TRBJ2-1; no firm D call. The germline V gene encodes CDR1 MNHNS and CDR2 SASEGT. Trimming removed 1 base from V and 5 bases from J, with 6 bases in between. This CDR3 is built from 13 residues. Here the CDR3 reads CASSEGAHNEQFF. CDR3 nucleotides: TGTGCCAGCAGTGAAGGGGCCCACAATGAGCAGTTCTTC.

This clonotype appeared a few times. The chain links TRBV6-6 to TRBJ2-7; D unclear. Germline CDR1 reads MNHNY; CDR2 reads SVGAGI (reference sequence). Trimming removed 3 bases from V and 4 bases from J, with 7 bases in between. CDR3 length equals 12 residues. The CDR3 region is CASSYDEYEQYV. CDR3 coding DNA: TGTGCCAGCAGTTATGATGAATACGAGCAGTACGTC.

This clonotype was picked up a small number of times. The V call is TRBV28, the J call TRBJ2-1, with 7 bases aligning to TRBD2. This CDR3 comprises 17 residues. CDR1 and CDR2 from the germline V gene are MDHEN and SYDVKM. Germline trimming cut 2 bases from V and 0 bases from J; bases unmatched to any gene: 7. For the CDR3, the DNA is TGTGCCAGCAGTTTACCGGATGCGGGGGACTCCTACAATGAGCAGTTCTTC. Encoded protein: CASSLPDAGDSYNEQFF.

This clonotype was recorded many times. The chain employs TRBV7-2 and TRBJ2-3; 10 nucleotides align to TRBD1. The CDR3 sequence is 15 residues long. Germline V gene lookup returns CDR1 SGHTA and CDR2 FQGNSA. Unmatched junction bases numbered 6, after V lost 3 bases and J lost 6 bases. In DNA, the CDR3 is TGTGCCAGCAGCTTGACAGGGGGCTTAGCGGATACGCAGTATTTT. Amino acid sequence: CASSLTGGLADTQYF.

This clonotype was seen many times. The chain uses TRBV3-1 and TRBJ2-7; a possible D gene is TRBD1 (5 bases). Germline assignment: CDR1 LGHDT and CDR2 YNNKEL (reference sequence). The CDR3 is 15 amino acids. Deletions cut 0 bases from V and 3 bases from J, with 12 bases between. The CDR3, as DNA: TGTGCCAGCAGCCAAGATAATACCGGACACTACGAGCAGTACGTC. It yields the protein CASSQDNTGHYEQYV.

This clonotype has more than one count but fewer than ten. This chain uses TRBV11-3 with TRBJ2-1; D not certain. The CDR3 has 13 amino acids. Trimming cost V 5 bases and J 10 bases, with 15 bases left between them. Germline V gene data show CDR1 as SGHNT and CDR2 as YENEEA. CDR3 protein: CASSDEIAYEQFF. In DNA form, the CDR3 reads TGTGCCAGCAGCGATGAAATCGCCTACGAGCAGTTCTTC.

The chain couples TRBV7-9 to TRBJ1-5, with D possibly TRBD1 on 5 matching bases. V gave up 4 bases and J gave up 0 bases, with 13 bases separating them. Looked up from germline, CDR1 is SEHNR and CDR2 is FQNEAQ (reference sequence). The CDR3 is 16 residues long. In DNA, the CDR3 is TGTGCCAGCAGCTATGGGACTGGAAATAGCAATCAGCCCCAGCATTTT. Translation: CASSYGTGNSNQPQHF.

This clonotype appeared many times. V usage is TRBV6-5 and J usage is TRBJ2-5; D not certain. The V gene's germline CDR1 is MNHEY and CDR2 SVGAGI. The CDR3 length is 13 residues. V was trimmed by 2 bases and J by 0 bases, leaving 4 bases between them. CDR3 loop: CASSYRNQETQYF. CDR3 sequence (DNA): TGTGCCAGCAGTTACCGGAACCAAGAGACCCAGTACTTC.

This clonotype was recorded at least ten times. This chain uses TRBV5-6 with TRBJ2-3, with D perhaps assigned TRBD1 or TRBD2 (6 bases each). Germline V lookup: CDR1 SGHDT, CDR2 YYEEEE. Between the trimmed V and J ends, which lost 4 bases and 5 bases, there was a span of 17 bases. This CDR3 has 15 amino acids. The chain's CDR3 is CASSQEPRGGDTQYF. The CDR3 DNA reads TGTGCCAGCAGCCAAGAACCCAGGGGAGGAGATACGCAGTATTTT.

This sequence joins TRBV11-2 and TRBJ2-3; D unclear. CDR3 length: 15 residues. The V and J ends lost 4 bases and 5 bases respectively, with 16 bases between them. Per germline, CDR1 SGHAT and CDR2 FQNNGV. CDR3 region: CASSSYRAREDTQYF. The CDR3, as DNA: TGTGCCAGCAGCTCCTACCGGGCTAGGGAAGATACGCAGTATTTT.

At least ten counts were recorded for this clonotype. The chain is built from TRBV7-9 and TRBJ2-2; 8 bases fit TRBD1. This CDR3 is built from 14 residues. CDR1 is SEHNR and CDR2 is FQNEAQ in the germline V gene (reference sequence). Trimming took 5 bases from V and 6 from J; bases not matched to a gene: 5. The CDR3 sequence: CASSTRQGPGELFF. For the CDR3, the DNA is TGTGCCAGCAGCACCAGACAGGGGCCCGGGGAGCTGTTTTTT. Full variable domain (remainder filled in from reference TRBV7-9 and TRBJ2-2): DTGVSQNPRHKITKRGQNVTFRCDPISEHNRLYWYRQTLGQGPEFLTYFQNEAQLEKSRLLSDRFSAERPKGSFSTLEIQRTEQGDSAMYLCASSTRQGPGELFFGEGSRLTVL.

This clonotype has more than one count but fewer than ten. The chain combines TRBV5-1 with TRBJ2-1, with TRBD2 identical over 14 bases. The CDR3 is made up of 16 amino acids. After removal of 5 bases from V and 7 bases from J, the junction contained 8 bases not matched to a gene. Germline-derived CDR1 and CDR2 are SGHRS and YFSETQ. CDR3 sequence: CASRGGTSGSRNEQFF. The CDR3 region has the DNA TGCGCCAGCAGAGGAGGGACTAGCGGGAGCAGGAATGAGCAGTTCTTC.

This clonotype was seen many times. This rearrangement joins TRBV12-3 or TRBV12-4 to TRBJ2-3; perhaps TRBD2 as D (6 bases). The CDR3 extends over 15 amino acids. V was pared by 1 base and J by 0 bases, with 8 bases between. DNA for the CDR3: TGTGCCAGCAGTTTAGTGGGACTGAGCACAGATACGCAGTATTTT. This translates into CASSLVGLSTDTQYF.

The sample holds many counts of this clonotype. The chain employs TRBV15 and TRBJ2-1; D is perhaps TRBD2 (6 bases). CDR1 is LNHNV and CDR2 is YYDKDF in the germline V gene (reference sequence). V dropped 5 bases and J dropped 10 bases, with 18 bases sitting between them. The CDR3 has 14 amino acids. Written as DNA, the CDR3 is TGTGCCACCAGCCTCACGGGAGTGACTGAGGAGCAGTTCTTC. It is translated as CATSLTGVTEEQFF.

This clonotype was seen only a few times. The gene calls are TRBV3-1 and TRBJ2-7, with D perhaps TRBD2 (5 bases). Per the germline V gene, CDR1 is LGHDT and CDR2 is YNNKEL (reference sequence). The CDR3 sequence is 16 residues long. V was pared by 0 bases and J by 0 bases, with 12 bases between. The CDR3 loop is CASSQDRELASYEQYF. The CDR3 DNA reads as TGTGCCAGCAGCCAAGACCGGGAACTGGCCTCCTACGAGCAGTACTTC.